The clone carrying this T cell receptor (beta chain) has at least ten counts. Its antigen is currently unknown. V trimming: 3 bases; J trimming: 6 bases; junction bases outside the gene matches: 8. Germline CDR1 and CDR2: SGHVS and FNYEAQ. The CDR3 runs to 14 residues. Unique molecular identifiers had been added to the TCR beta cDNA libraries. Via MiXCR, TCRdb re-called the PCR reads, giving one row per CDR3 protein. The sample includes around 150,000 distinct CDR3 sequences, roughly 35% of them seen just once. This specimen belongs to a study of post-analysis software for immune sequencing data. Regarding the study as a whole: The study found significantly lower normalized Chao1 diversity in multiple sclerosis patients than in controls. F-measure co-clustering was strong for batch-matched samples. TRBV segments more frequent in patients than in controls numbered roughly 5 and included TRBV5-6, TRBV5-1 and TRBV20-1.

This clonotype was obtained from a girl aged 10 to 17 with multiple sclerosis. Sequences were derived from blood, sampled after autologous hematopoietic stem cell transplantation. This sequence joins TRBV7-6 and TRBJ2-7; 7 nucleotides match TRBD2. CDR3 residues: CASSLGGGFGEQYF. As DNA, the CDR3 is TGTGCCAGCAGCTTGGGGGGAGGGTTCGGCGAGCAGTACTTC.